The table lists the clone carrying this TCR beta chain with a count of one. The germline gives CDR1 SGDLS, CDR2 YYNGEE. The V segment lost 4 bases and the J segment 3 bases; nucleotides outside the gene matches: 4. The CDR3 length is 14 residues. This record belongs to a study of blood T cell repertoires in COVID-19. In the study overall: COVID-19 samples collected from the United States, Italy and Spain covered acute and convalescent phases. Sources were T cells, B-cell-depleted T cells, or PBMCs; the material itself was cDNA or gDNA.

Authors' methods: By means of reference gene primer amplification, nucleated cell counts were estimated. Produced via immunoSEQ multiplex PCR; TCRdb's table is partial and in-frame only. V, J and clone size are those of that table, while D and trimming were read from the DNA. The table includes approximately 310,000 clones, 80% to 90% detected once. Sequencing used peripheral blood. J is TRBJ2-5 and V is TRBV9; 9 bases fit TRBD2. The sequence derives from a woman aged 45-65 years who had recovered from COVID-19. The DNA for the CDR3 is TGTGCCAGCAGCCCGGGACTAGCCAAAGAGACCCAGTACTTC. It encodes CASSPGLAKETQYF. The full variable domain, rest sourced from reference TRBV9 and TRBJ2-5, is DSGVTQTPKHLITATGQRVTLRCSPRSGDLSVYWYQQSLDQGLQFLIQYYNGEERAKGNILERFSAQQFPDLHSELNLSSLELGDSALYFCASSPGLAKETQYFGPGTRLLVL.